The sequence of this TCR beta chain was determined in a study of shared T cell receptors in the human thymus. Trimming removed 1 base at V and 5 bases at J, with 16 bases between. The CDR3 length is 16 residues. Germline CDR1 reads SGHRS; CDR2 reads YFSETQ. Generated by immunoSEQ multiplex PCR, the TCRdb table keeps only in-frame clones and is missing some. This sample has 540,000 or so clones, with 75% to 85% found just once. The sample was also reused in another study, on human thymus T cells. That report adds: Related research has reported that thymic repertoires overlap highly among unrelated individuals.

The TCR was taken from a boy under two years old with a congenital heart defect. The sequencing input was thymocytes. This sequence joins TRBV5-1 and TRBJ2-1; D ambiguous. CDR3 in DNA: TGCGCCAGCAGCTTGTCGCCGCGGCGGAGAGACAATGAGCAGTTCTTC. This gives the protein CASSLSPRRRDNEQFF.